Presented here are 27 T cell receptor beta chains from one specimen sequenced in a study of T cell responses to AZD1222 COVID-19 vaccine. Method: immunoSEQ multiplex PCR; TCRdb's copy keeps in-frame clones and lacks some. Of 200,000 or so clones in the sample, approximately 87% were seen once. The source material was peripheral blood, sampled on day 0 of MenACWY control vaccination. The receptors here all came from an adult in good health.

This clone was seen only a few times. The chain recombines TRBV28 with TRBJ1-6; D remains ambiguous. Trimming removed 2 bases at V and 7 bases at J, with 9 bases between. The CDR3 consists of 14 residues. Per germline, CDR1 MDHEN and CDR2 SYDVKM. The CDR3 loop is CASSLAGQNSPLHF. The CDR3 DNA is TGTGCCAGCAGTTTAGCCGGTCAAAATTCACCCCTCCACTTT. The full variable domain, completed using reference TRBV28 and TRBJ1-6, is DVKVTQSSRYLVKRTGEKVFLECVQDMDHENMFWYRQDPGLGLRLIYFSYDVKMKEKGDIPEGYSVSREKKERFSLILESASTNQTSMYLCASSLAGQNSPLHFGNGTRLTVT.

The chain carries TRBV5-1 and TRBJ1-6; D ambiguous. The CDR3 length is 14 residues. CDR1 SGHRS and CDR2 YFSETQ come from the germline V gene. Between the trimmed V and J ends, which lost 0 bases and 7 bases, there was a span of 8 bases. For the CDR3, the DNA is TGCGCCAGCAGCTTGGAGCAGACGAATTCACCCCTCCACTTT. Amino acid sequence: CASSLEQTNSPLHF.

This chain uses TRBV6-4 with TRBJ2-2; no definite D call. V was cut by 3 bases and J by 0 bases, with 2 bases left in between. This CDR3 contains 13 residues. Germline V gives CDR1 MRHNA, CDR2 SNTAGT. In nucleotides, the CDR3 is TGTGCCAGCAGTGAAACGAACACCGGGGAGCTGTTTTTT. As protein: CASSETNTGELFF.

The table lists this clone with a few counts. This rearrangement joins TRBV4-3 to TRBJ1-5; D may be TRBD1 (5 bases). V was clipped by 4 bases and J by 3 bases, with 13 bases between them. Germline lookup yields CDR1 LGHNA and CDR2 YSLEER. The CDR3 is 15 amino acids. The CDR3 coding sequence is TGCGCCAGCAGCCTCGACAGCACGGACAATCAGCCCCAGCATTTT. It is translated as CASSLDSTDNQPQHF.

The chain carries TRBV7-9 and TRBJ2-7; D possibly uses TRBD1 or TRBD2 (7 bases each). Trimming removed 5 bases at V and 4 bases at J, with 18 bases between. Germline V gives CDR1 SEHNR, CDR2 FQNEAQ (reference sequence). The CDR3 sequence is 15 residues long. CDR3 sequence (DNA): TGTGCCAGCAGCCGGGGCGGGGGACAGACATACGAGCAGTACTTC. Protein product: CASSRGGGQTYEQYF.

In its sample, this clone was seen once. The chain links TRBV29-1 to TRBJ2-1; 11 positions match TRBD1. The germline V gene has CDR1 SQVTM and CDR2 ANQGSEA. Germline trimming cut 6 bases from V and 1 base from J; bases unmatched to any gene: 5. This CDR3 has 15 residues. CDR3 in DNA: TGCAGCGTGGACAGGGGGCGGGGGTCCTACAATGAGCAGTTCTTC. Protein product: CSVDRGRGSYNEQFF.

The rearrangement joins TRBV19 to TRBJ2-5; 10 bases match TRBD1. In germline, CDR1 is LNHDA, CDR2 SQIVND (reference sequence). This CDR3 is built from 15 residues. V trimming: 3 bases; J trimming: 3 bases; junction bases outside the gene matches: 4. The CDR3 is CASSIAGTGEETQYF. The CDR3 DNA reads as TGTGCCAGTAGTATCGCCGGGACAGGGGAAGAGACCCAGTACTTC. The entire variable domain, with the rest obtained from reference TRBV19 and TRBJ2-5, is as follows: DGGITQSPKYLFRKEGQNVTLSCEQNLNHDAMYWYRQDPGQGLRLIYYSQIVNDFQKGDIAEGYSVSREKKESFPLTVTSAQKNPTAFYLCASSIAGTGEETQYFGPGTRLLVL.

This rearrangement joins TRBV27 to TRBJ2-1, with 9 bases identical to TRBD2. Germline V lookup: CDR1 MNHEY, CDR2 SMNVEV (reference sequence). V lost 3 bases, J lost 4 bases, and 4 bases stayed unmatched. The CDR3 contains 15 residues. The CDR3 DNA sequence: TGTGCCAGCAGTTTTCCTAGCGGGGTGTACAATGAGCAGTTCTTC. Its protein is CASSFPSGVYNEQFF.

This chain uses TRBV5-8 with TRBJ2-7; TRBD1 aligns across 9 bases. CDR1 and CDR2 from the germline V gene are SGHTS and YDEGEE. V dropped 9 bases and J dropped 9; count of bases not matched to a gene: 16. There are 14 residues in the CDR3. In nucleotides, the CDR3 is TGTGCCACGGGCATCGGACAGGGGTTCCTCTGGCAGTACTTC. Protein: CATGIGQGFLWQYF.

This clone was seen a few times. The chain joins TRBV6-6 to TRBJ2-3, with D perhaps TRBD2 (5 bases). The germline gives CDR1 MNHNY, CDR2 SVGAGI (reference sequence). Between the trimmed V and J ends, which lost 5 bases and 6 bases, there was a span of 18 bases. The CDR3 consists of 15 residues. CDR3 DNA sequence: TGTGCCAGCAGTGACCGGGGAACCCCGGGGGATACGCAGTATTTT. Protein product: CASSDRGTPGDTQYF.

This clone came up a few times. The chain uses TRBV27 and TRBJ2-1, with no clear D. Deletions cut 7 bases from V and 0 bases from J, with 13 bases between. From germline, CDR1 is MNHEY and CDR2 SMNVEV (reference sequence). The CDR3 length is 15 residues. CDR3 DNA: TGTGCCAGCAAGGACCCCCAACTCTCCTACAATGAGCAGTTCTTC. It codes for CASKDPQLSYNEQFF.

The chain links TRBV5-8 to TRBJ1-4; D is perhaps TRBD1 (6 bases). The germline V gene has CDR1 SGHTS and CDR2 YDEGEE. The CDR3 extends over 17 amino acids. The V end was cut by 4 bases, the J end by 8 bases, with 24 bases between. CDR3 loop: CASSQPTGRGAYEKLFF. The CDR3 DNA is TGTGCCAGCAGCCAACCTACAGGGAGAGGGGCTTACGAAAAACTGTTTTTT.

The rearrangement links TRBV7-6 to TRBJ2-5; weak D call: TRBD2 (7 bases). The CDR3 consists of 15 residues. Germline CDR1 is SGHVS and CDR2 is FNYEAQ. With 5 bases removed from V and 5 bases from J, the gap between germline ends came to 18 bases. DNA for the CDR3: TGTGCCAGCAGCCGGGAGGAGCGGAGGGGGGAGACCCAGTACTTC. This codes for CASSREERRGETQYF.

This chain uses TRBV2 with TRBJ1-4; 8 bases agree with TRBD1. Losses at the gene ends were 6 bases for V and 8 bases for J; bases not matched to a gene: 11. This CDR3 spans 15 amino acids. Germline V CDR1 and CDR2: SNHLY, FYNNEI. Here the CDR3 reads CASRHRGTGQEKLFF. The CDR3 DNA reads TGTGCCAGCAGGCACCGGGGGACAGGACAAGAAAAACTGTTTTTT.

The chain is built from TRBV19 and TRBJ1-1; a weak D match, TRBD1 (6 bases). The germline V and J ends were trimmed by 5 bases and 0 bases, with 13 bases remaining between them. Germline CDR1 is LNHDA and CDR2 is SQIVND (reference sequence). The CDR3 spans 15 residues. The CDR3 nucleotides read TGTGCCAGTAGTTTACGGACAGATATGAACACTGAAGCTTTCTTT. It yields the protein CASSLRTDMNTEAFF.

The chain combines TRBV27 with TRBJ1-2; 9 positions agree with TRBD1. Germline-derived CDR1 and CDR2 are MNHEY and SMNVEV (reference sequence). This CDR3 spans 15 amino acids. Losses at the gene ends were 7 bases for V and 4 bases for J; bases not matched to a gene: 10. The CDR3 bases are TGTGCCAGCAAACCCGGACAGGGGTTTGGCTATGGCTACACCTTC. This translates into CASKPGQGFGYGYTF.

The V gene is TRBV19, the J gene TRBJ2-5; TRBD2 is a possible D gene (5 bases). CDR1 and CDR2 (germline): LNHDA, SQIVND (reference sequence). CDR3 size: 14 residues. V dropped 4 bases and J dropped 5 bases, with 14 bases sitting between them. CDR3 sequence: CASSNLGSGETQYF. CDR3 nucleotides: TGTGCCAGTAGTAACTTGGGTTCGGGGGAGACCCAGTACTTC.

CDR3 residues: CASSQKQGASYEQYF. The CDR3 nucleotides are TGTGCCAGCAGCCAGAAACAGGGAGCCTCCTACGAGCAGTACTTC. The chain links TRBV14 to TRBJ2-7, with D perhaps TRBD1 (6 bases). CDR3 size: 15 residues. V lost 3 bases and J 0 bases, leaving 12 bases between the germline ends. Germline V CDR1 and CDR2: SGHDN, FVKESK.

This chain joins TRBV19 and TRBJ2-3; D uncertain. Per the germline V gene, CDR1 is LNHDA and CDR2 is SQIVND (reference sequence). Trimming shortened V by 5 bases and J by 2 bases, and 8 bases separated the two germline ends. The CDR3 sequence is 13 residues long. The CDR3 bases are TGTGCCAGTAGTGCCCCTTACACAGATACGCAGTATTTT. It codes for CASSAPYTDTQYF.

The chain is built from TRBV28 and TRBJ1-5, with TRBD1 as a possible D gene (5 bases). The CDR3 has 15 amino acids. Trimming shortened V by 2 bases and J by 4 bases, and 12 bases separated the two germline ends. Germline-derived CDR1 and CDR2 are MDHEN and SYDVKM. The CDR3 protein is CASSLTTGPNQPQHF. Written as DNA, the CDR3 is TGTGCCAGCAGTTTAACCACAGGCCCAAATCAGCCCCAGCATTTT.

This clone appeared a single time. The gene calls are TRBV5-1 and TRBJ2-7; D possibly corresponds to TRBD2 (6 bases). Per germline, CDR1 SGHRS and CDR2 YFSETQ. The CDR3 is made up of 15 amino acids. V was trimmed by 4 bases and J by 5 bases, leaving 19 bases between them. In nucleotides, the CDR3 is TGCGCCAGCAGCACGGGGGACGGACCCCAGGACGAGCAGTACTTC. Translation gives CASSTGDGPQDEQYF.

The chain employs TRBV7-3 and TRBJ2-1, with TRBD1 matching over 10 bases. Germline trimming cut 4 bases from V and 5 bases from J; bases unmatched to any gene: 5. Germline V gives CDR1 SGHTA, CDR2 FQGTGA. CDR3 length equals 15 residues. The CDR3 here is CASSSGQGGNNEQFF. The CDR3 DNA is TGTGCCAGCAGCTCCGGACAGGGGGGGAACAATGAGCAGTTCTTC.

The CDR3 sequence: CASSGGVVDQETQYF. In DNA form, the CDR3 reads TGTGCCAGCAGTGGAGGGGTAGTGGATCAAGAGACCCAGTACTTC. The chain carries TRBV28 and TRBJ2-5; possible D gene TRBD2, 6 bases. The germline V gene encodes CDR1 MDHEN and CDR2 SYDVKM. The CDR3 spans 15 residues. V lost 5 bases and J lost 2, with 15 bases in between.

This clone came up once. This sequence joins TRBV2 and TRBJ1-1, with a possible D match to TRBD1 (6 bases). V lost 10 bases and J 1 base, leaving 7 bases between the germline ends. The CDR3 length is 11 residues. Germline V gene sequence: CDR1 SNHLY, CDR2 FYNNEI. DNA of the CDR3: TGTGCCACGACAGGGAACACTGAAGCTTTCTTT. This sequence encodes CATTGNTEAFF.

The chain joins TRBV13 to TRBJ2-7; 7 positions agree with TRBD1. The CDR3 spans 11 residues. The germline CDR1 and CDR2 sequences are PRHDT and FYEKMQ (reference sequence). J lost 4 bases, V lost 8 bases, and 2 bases had no gene match. CDR3 DNA sequence: TGTGCCAGCGGACAGGCTTACGAGCAGTACTTC. As protein: CASGQAYEQYF. Drawing the rest from reference TRBV13 and TRBJ2-7, the complete variable domain is AAGVIQSPRHLIKEKRETATLKCYPIPRHDTVYWYQQGPGQDPQFLISFYEKMQSDKGSIPDRFSAQQFSDYHSELNMSSLELGDSALYFCASGQAYEQYFGPGTRLTVT.

This clone came up a few times. The genes are TRBV12-3 or TRBV12-4 and TRBJ2-7; perhaps D is TRBD1 or TRBD2 (6 bases each). The CDR3 covers 13 residues. Between the trimmed V and J ends, which lost 7 bases and 7 bases, there was a span of 17 bases. CDR3 amino acids: CASNRGGGEEQYF. CDR3 sequence (DNA): TGTGCCAGCAATCGAGGGGGAGGCGAGGAGCAGTACTTC.

The chain links TRBV20-1 to TRBJ1-4; no clear D. V lost 2 bases and J 8 bases, leaving 6 bases between the germline ends. Germline CDR1 DFQATT, CDR2 SNEGSKA (reference sequence). The CDR3 contains 11 residues. CDR3 sequence reads: CSARIGEKLFF. DNA of the CDR3: TGCAGTGCTAGAATTGGGGAAAAACTGTTTTTT.